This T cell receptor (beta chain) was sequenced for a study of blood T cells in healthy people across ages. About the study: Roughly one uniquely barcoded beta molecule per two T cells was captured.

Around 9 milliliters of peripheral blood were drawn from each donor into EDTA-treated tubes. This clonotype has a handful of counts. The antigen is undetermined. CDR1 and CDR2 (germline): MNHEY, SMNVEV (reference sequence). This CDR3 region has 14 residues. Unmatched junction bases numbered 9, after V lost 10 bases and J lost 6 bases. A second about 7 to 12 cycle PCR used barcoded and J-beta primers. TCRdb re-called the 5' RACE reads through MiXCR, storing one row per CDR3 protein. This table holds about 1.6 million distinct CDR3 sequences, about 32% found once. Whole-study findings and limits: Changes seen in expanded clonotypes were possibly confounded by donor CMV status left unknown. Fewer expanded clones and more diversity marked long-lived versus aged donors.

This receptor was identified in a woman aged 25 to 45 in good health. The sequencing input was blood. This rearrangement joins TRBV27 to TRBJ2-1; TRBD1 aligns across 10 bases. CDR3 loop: CANPGQGFINEQFF. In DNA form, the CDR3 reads TGTGCCAACCCGGGACAGGGGTTTATCAATGAGCAGTTCTTC.